Listed here are 31 T cell receptor beta chains from one sample, sequenced in a study of technical replicates of blood from a handful of donors. This table comes from immunoSEQ multiplex PCR, and its TCRdb copy is limited to in-frame clones, with some not included. The sample shows about 72,000 clones, approximately 92% of them seen only once. Material: T cells isolated from PBMCs. The origin of the receptors is a human donor in good health.

The rearrangement links TRBV7-7 to TRBJ2-7; 10 bases line up with TRBD2. The CDR3 totals 15 residues. CDR1 and CDR2 from the germline V gene are SSHAT and FNYEAQ (reference sequence). V shed 5 bases and J 1 base; nucleotides not matched to a gene: 5. CDR3: CASSKTSGWSYEQYF. The CDR3 nucleotides are TGTGCCAGCAGCAAGACTAGCGGGTGGTCCTACGAGCAGTACTTC.

The chain uses TRBV29-1 and TRBJ2-5; 7 positions agree with TRBD2. CDR1 and CDR2 (germline): SQVTM, ANQGSEA. This CDR3 contains 13 residues. Trimming removed 1 base from V and 7 bases from J; junction bases left unmatched: 6. The DNA of the CDR3 is TGCAGCGTTGAAGGGATAGCGGGTGGGACCCAGTACTTC. Translation gives CSVEGIAGGTQYF.

The chain uses TRBV30 and TRBJ2-1; D gene uncertain. The V gene's germline CDR1 is GTSNPN and CDR2 SVGIG (reference sequence). The CDR3 has 14 residues. V lost 0 bases, J lost 3 bases, and 9 bases lay in between. CDR3 in DNA: TGTGCCTGGAGTGTAGAAAACAACTACAATGAGCAGTTCTTC. Protein product: CAWSVENNYNEQFF. Filled out from reference TRBV30 and TRBJ2-1, the complete variable domain reads SQTIHQWPATLVQPVGSPLSLECTVEGTSNPNLYWYRQAAGRGLQLLFYSVGIGQISSEVPQNLSASRPQDRQFILSSKKLLLSDSGFYLCAWSVENNYNEQFFGPGTRLTVL.

CDR3 bases: TGTGCCAGCAGCGTAGATACGCGGGAGATGCGGGAGCAGTACTTC. Translated, it gives CASSVDTREMREQYF. The chain uses TRBV9 and TRBJ2-7, with TRBD2 identical over 7 bases. This CDR3 contains 15 residues. V lost 0 bases and J lost 7; bases outside the gene matches: 10. CDR1 and CDR2 (germline): SGDLS, YYNGEE. The entire variable domain, with the rest obtained from reference TRBV9 and TRBJ2-7, is as follows: DSGVTQTPKHLITATGQRVTLRCSPRSGDLSVYWYQQSLDQGLQFLIQYYNGEERAKGNILERFSAQQFPDLHSELNLSSLELGDSALYFCASSVDTREMREQYFGPGTRLTVT.

The chain employs TRBV7-3 and TRBJ1-2; D perhaps matches TRBD1 (6 bases). The CDR3 covers 13 residues. V gave up 2 bases and J gave up 4 bases, with 8 bases separating them. Germline V lookup: CDR1 SGHTA, CDR2 FQGTGA. CDR3 region: CASSLEQGYGYTF. In nucleotides, the CDR3 is TGTGCCAGCAGCTTAGAACAGGGCTATGGCTACACCTTC. Full variable domain (remainder filled in from reference TRBV7-3 and TRBJ1-2): GAGVSQTPSNKVTEKGKYVELRCDPISGHTALYWYRQSLGQGPEFLIYFQGTGAADDSGLPNDRFFAVRPEGSVSTLKIQRTERGDSAVYLCASSLEQGYGYTFGSGTRLTVV.

The rearrangement uses TRBV18 and TRBJ2-7, with D unclear. V was clipped by 0 bases and J by 0 bases, with 9 bases between them. Germline-derived CDR1 and CDR2 are KGHSH and LQKENI. The CDR3 is made up of 15 amino acids. The DNA of the CDR3 is TGTGCCAGCTCACCACCTGGATGGAGCTCCTACGAGCAGTACTTC. Translating gives CASSPPGWSSYEQYF.

The chain joins TRBV5-1 to TRBJ1-5; 7 bases map to TRBD1. J lost 8 bases, V lost 4 bases, and 12 bases had no gene match. The CDR3 length is 15 residues. CDR1 is SGHRS and CDR2 is YFSETQ in the germline V gene. The CDR3 loop reads CASSRSTGAGEPQHF. Written as DNA, the CDR3 is TGCGCCAGCAGCCGAAGTACAGGGGCAGGGGAGCCCCAGCATTTT.

The J gene is TRBJ2-7, the V gene TRBV10-3; D is possibly TRBD1 (6 bases). The germline V and J ends were trimmed by 6 bases and 7 bases, with 13 bases remaining between them. CDR1 and CDR2 from the germline V gene are ENHRY and SYGVKD. The CDR3 is made up of 12 amino acids. The CDR3 bases are TGTGCCATCAGCTCGGGACACCTTGAGCAGTACTTC. Translated: CAISSGHLEQYF.

The chain has TRBV9 and TRBJ2-3, with D maybe TRBD1 (5 bases). Trimming left V 3 bases short and J 0 bases short, with 23 bases between. The length of the CDR3 is 19 residues. Germline values: CDR1 SGDLS, CDR2 YYNGEE. Here the CDR3 DNA reads TGTGCCAGCAGCGGAAATCCCCTCCACAGGAATCCTAGCACAGATACGCAGTATTTT. Translating it yields CASSGNPLHRNPSTDTQYF.

The chain uses TRBV19 and TRBJ1-5; 7 bases fit TRBD1. CDR1 is LNHDA, CDR2 SQIVND, per germline (reference sequence). The CDR3 spans 15 residues. Losses at the gene ends were 4 bases for V and 0 bases for J; bases not matched to a gene: 3. Here the CDR3 reads CASSTDRFSNQPQHF. CDR3 sequence (DNA): TGTGCCAGTAGTACGGACAGGTTTAGCAATCAGCCCCAGCATTTT.

V is TRBV11-2 and J is TRBJ2-7, with 9 bases lining up with TRBD1. The ends lost 3 bases at V and 5 bases at J; junction bases unmatched: 11. Germline V gene data show CDR1 as SGHAT and CDR2 as FQNNGV. The CDR3 is 16 residues long. The CDR3 protein is CASSLTPQGAIHEQYF. The CDR3 DNA reads TGTGCCAGCAGCTTGACCCCACAGGGGGCTATCCACGAGCAGTACTTC.

On this clone: Sequence at one end of the junction differs from germline and may be a read error. The chain is built from TRBV6-1 and TRBJ2-7; maybe TRBD1 (6 bases). Germline V CDR1 and CDR2: MNHNS, SASEGT. The CDR3 consists of 12 residues. CDR3 nucleotide sequence: TGTGCCAGCAGCTTGGACAGCCCGTTTAGGAACTTC. Translated: CASSLDSPFRNF.

The chain carries TRBV4-2 and TRBJ2-2, with 7 positions matching TRBD2. The CDR3 length is 16 residues. The trim removed 0 bases at V and 7 bases at J, leaving 8 bases unmatched. CDR1 is LGHNA and CDR2 is YNFKEQ in the germline V gene. CDR3 coding DNA: TGTGCCAGCAGCCAAGAAGGCGCGGGAGTTGTCGGGGAGCTGTTTTTT. Protein: CASSQEGAGVVGELFF.

CDR3 in amino acids: CASKLLTGVSREQYF. The CDR3 bases are TGCGCCAGCAAGCTTTTAACAGGGGTAAGTAGGGAGCAGTACTTC. This chain uses TRBV23-1 with TRBJ2-7, with 7 bases lining up with TRBD1. TRBV23-1 falls under the ORF class, with uncertain function. V shed 7 bases, J shed 7 bases, and the junction held 16 bases outside the gene matches. This CDR3 region has 15 residues.

The V and J genes are TRBV19 and TRBJ1-1, with D possibly matching TRBD1 (6 bases). The CDR3 has 14 residues. Trimming stripped 5 bases from V and 4 bases from J, with 14 bases between. Looked up from germline, CDR1 is LNHDA and CDR2 is SQIVND (reference sequence). Written as DNA, the CDR3 is TGTGCCAGTAGTCCAGGGGTTTACGCCACTGAAGCTTTCTTT. Amino acid sequence: CASSPGVYATEAFF.

V usage is TRBV7-3 and J usage is TRBJ1-2; D may be TRBD1 (5 bases). The CDR3 spans 12 residues. Trimming removed 3 bases at V and 8 bases at J, with 10 bases between. The germline V gene has CDR1 SGHTA and CDR2 FQGTGA. The CDR3 spells CASSLAGQGYTF. The CDR3 region has the DNA TGTGCCAGCAGCTTGGCAGGGCAGGGCTACACCTTC.

This clone showed up just a few times. This rearrangement joins TRBV7-9 to TRBJ1-3, with 8 bases identical to TRBD1. Trimming cost V 5 bases and J 5 bases; bases outside gene matches: 17. The CDR3 loop spans 18 amino acids. Germline CDR1 and CDR2: SEHNR and FQNEAQ (reference sequence). CDR3 in amino acids: CASSPSKQGEGGRNTIYF. In nucleotides, the CDR3 is TGTGCCAGCAGCCCGTCGAAACAGGGGGAAGGAGGGAGAAACACCATATATTTT.

This clone was detected once. The chain couples TRBV6-5 to TRBJ1-1; 9 nucleotides line up with TRBD1. Germline V gene lookup returns CDR1 MNHEY and CDR2 SVGAGI. The trim removed 6 bases at V and 2 bases at J, leaving 7 bases unmatched. The CDR3 totals 15 residues. CDR3 nucleotide sequence: TGTGCCAGCAGCAAGGGGACAGGGATAAACACTGAAGCTTTCTTT. Translated: CASSKGTGINTEAFF.

The chain employs TRBV29-1 and TRBJ1-5, with TRBD1 identical over 10 bases. Germline CDR1 and CDR2: SQVTM and ANQGSEA. CDR3 size: 12 residues. Trimming at V came to 6 bases and at J to 6 bases, leaving 2 bases not matched to a gene. CDR3 nucleotides: TGCAGCGTAAGGACAGGGGGTCAGCCCCAGCATTTT. It yields the protein CSVRTGGQPQHF. Together with reference TRBV29-1 and TRBJ1-5, the CDR3 gives the full variable domain: SAVISQKPSRDICQRGTSLTIQCQVDSQVTMMFWYRQQPGQSLTLIATANQGSEATYESGFVIDKFPISRPNLTFSTLTVSNMSPEDSSIYLCSVRTGGQPQHFGDGTRLSIL.

About this clone: Other nucleotide sequences in the sample specify the same CDR3. The chain combines TRBV4-2 with TRBJ1-2; maybe TRBD1 (5 bases). This CDR3 contains 15 residues. The germline gives CDR1 LGHNA, CDR2 YNFKEQ. V gave up 0 bases and J gave up 4 bases, with 12 bases separating them. CDR3 sequence (DNA): TGTGCCAGCAGCCAAGACAGGGATTCATTCTATGGCTACACCTTC. Amino acids: CASSQDRDSFYGYTF.

This clone was seen only once. CDR3 sequence (DNA): TGTGCCAGCAGTCTACCAGCGACAGGCTTAGGATACGAGCAGTACTTC. It encodes CASSLPATGLGYEQYF. The rearrangement joins TRBV28 to TRBJ2-7; D possibly corresponds to TRBD1 (6 bases). The CDR3 sequence is 16 residues long. Trimming left V 5 bases short and J 4 bases short, with 21 bases between. Germline CDR1 and CDR2: MDHEN and SYDVKM.

The chain employs TRBV5-1 and TRBJ2-1; TRBD2 matches 7 bases. CDR3 length: 15 amino acids. V was clipped by 4 bases and J by 0 bases; unmatched bases: 4. From germline, CDR1 is SGHRS and CDR2 YFSETQ. DNA for the CDR3: TGCGCCAGCAGCATACTAGCGCCCTCCTACAATGAGCAGTTCTTC. Protein: CASSILAPSYNEQFF.

V usage is TRBV9 and J usage is TRBJ2-5, with 11 bases that match TRBD2. There are 16 residues in the CDR3. The germline CDR1 and CDR2 sequences are SGDLS and YYNGEE. V lost 8 bases, J lost 3 bases, and 12 bases stayed unmatched. The CDR3 loop is CASGGEASGGKETQYF. The CDR3, as DNA: TGTGCCAGTGGGGGTGAGGCTAGCGGGGGGAAAGAGACCCAGTACTTC.

The chain recombines TRBV5-1 with TRBJ2-5; possibly TRBD2 for D (6 bases). The germline V gene encodes CDR1 SGHRS and CDR2 YFSETQ. This CDR3 is built from 14 residues. Trimming shortened V by 0 bases and J by 5 bases, and 11 bases separated the two germline ends. The CDR3 is CASSLAPGAETQYF. CDR3 nucleotides: TGCGCCAGCAGCTTGGCCCCGGGAGCGGAGACCCAGTACTTC.

The chain combines TRBV6-6 with TRBJ2-7; no clear D gene. CDR1 and CDR2 from the germline V gene are MNHNY and SVGAGI (reference sequence). The CDR3 runs 13 residues. Trimming took 7 bases from V and 1 from J, leaving 11 bases between them. The CDR3 reads CASTKQSSYEQYF. The DNA for the CDR3 is TGTGCCAGCACGAAACAATCTTCCTACGAGCAGTACTTC.

This chain links TRBV28 with TRBJ1-5; D unresolved. This CDR3 spans 15 amino acids. V was clipped by 6 bases and J by 5 bases, with 17 bases between them. Germline V gene data show CDR1 as MDHEN and CDR2 as SYDVKM. The CDR3 sequence is CASSPTRVNDQPQHF. DNA for the CDR3: TGTGCCAGCAGCCCCACTAGGGTAAACGATCAGCCCCAGCATTTT. The variable domain in full, completed from reference TRBV28 and TRBJ1-5, reads DVKVTQSSRYLVKRTGEKVFLECVQDMDHENMFWYRQDPGLGLRLIYFSYDVKMKEKGDIPEGYSVSREKKERFSLILESASTNQTSMYLCASSPTRVNDQPQHFGDGTRLSIL.

The rearrangement uses TRBV6-5 and TRBJ1-1, with D perhaps TRBD1 (5 bases). With 0 bases removed from V and 3 bases from J, the gap between germline ends came to 11 bases. Germline lookup yields CDR1 MNHEY and CDR2 SVGAGI. This CDR3 is 15 amino acids long. The CDR3 DNA reads TGTGCCAGCAGTTACTCCGGGGGGTGGTACACTGAAGCTTTCTTT. This translates into CASSYSGGWYTEAFF.

This chain links TRBV5-1 with TRBJ2-1; TRBD2 matches at 12 bases. Germline V gene data show CDR1 as SGHRS and CDR2 as YFSETQ. The CDR3 covers 15 residues. After removal of 0 bases from V and 8 bases from J, the junction contained 3 bases not matched to a gene. CDR3 bases: TGCGCCAGCAGCTTGGGACTAGCGGGAGTCGATGAGCAGTTCTTC. This sequence encodes CASSLGLAGVDEQFF.

The chain couples TRBV30 to TRBJ1-1; perhaps TRBD1 as D (5 bases). Trimming removed 2 bases at V and 6 bases at J, with 10 bases between. The CDR3 spans 12 residues. The germline CDR1 and CDR2 sequences are GTSNPN and SVGIG (reference sequence). The CDR3 protein is CAWSPTGPEAFF. The CDR3 DNA reads TGTGCCTGGAGTCCTACAGGCCCTGAAGCTTTCTTT.

This clone was seen only a few times. The V and J genes are TRBV5-1 and TRBJ1-1; D is perhaps TRBD1 (6 bases). The CDR3 has 13 residues. Per the germline V gene, CDR1 is SGHRS and CDR2 is YFSETQ. V lost 7 bases, J lost 0 bases, and 10 bases lay in between. This CDR3 reads CASSGQMNTEAFF. The DNA for the CDR3 is TGCGCCAGCTCCGGACAGATGAACACTGAAGCTTTCTTT.

The chain has TRBV14 and TRBJ2-3; D remains ambiguous. This CDR3 spans 13 amino acids. Trimming took 1 base from V and 2 from J, leaving 4 bases between them. Germline V CDR1 and CDR2: SGHDN, FVKESK. In nucleotides, the CDR3 is TGTGCCAGCAGCCAAGTAATCACAGATACGCAGTATTTT. It translates to CASSQVITDTQYF.